This paragraph covers one T cell receptor (beta chain) sequence. What this receptor recognizes is not known. The record has no base qualities; no much larger clone is one base away. These data come from a study of blood T cell repertoires in COVID-19 (dated by TCRdb to the early 2020s). At the level of the whole study: Collaborator samples came from the United States, Italy and Spain and covered acute and convalescent phases of COVID-19. The material from the prospective study consisted of cDNA or gDNA derived from T cells, B-cell-depleted T cells, or PBMCs. Subjects who had been exposed to COVID-19, were actively infected with it, or had recovered from it provided the deeply sampled blood TCRbeta repertoires that made up the dataset. The repertoires were released in a freely available public database intended as a resource for research on the immune response to SARS-CoV-2. The samples were drawn from two sources: the first 160 participants of the ongoing ImmuneRACE study, and fewer than 1,500 subjects contributed by 6 global collaborators. A de-identified subject ID, COVID-19 status, age in years and sex were almost always included in the sample metadata. HLA class I and class II types, where available, came from metadata supplied by the sample provider rather than from assay-based typing.

A second Seattle source provided samples from volunteer blood donors who had recovered from COVID-19. Each collaborating institution followed its own protocols to collect whole blood in K2EDTA tubes. Collaborator samples were shipped for TCRbeta analysis as frozen whole blood, isolated PBMCs, or DNA extracted from either sample type. TCRbeta CDR3 regions were amplified from genomic DNA using the immunoSEQ Assay, a bias-controlled multiplex PCR. The paper's processing steps were these. The number of nucleated cells in each sample was estimated from the amplification of reference gene primers within the assay. Sequence reads were collapsed and filtered to measure the absolute abundance of every unique TCRbeta CDR3 rearrangement. Productive Simpson clonality was computed per sample as the square root of Simpson's diversity index over productive rearrangements. TCRdb limited this immuneACCESS table to in-frame rearrangements with V and J called. A share of clones is missing; checked studies link under half to unresolved V genes, and the rest is unexplained. D and trimming were read from the DNA, whereas the V and J calls and clone size are those reported in that table. The sample profile shows approximately 240,000 clones; around 82% of them were found once. The ten most abundant clones make up around 2.7% of the sample.

The paper's findings and limits, for the study overall: The quantity of clinical and demographic metadata differed by source and by participant and was supplied without curation.

Spanning cysteine to phenylalanine, the CDR3 consists of 15 amino acids. The DNA shown is the 45-base CDR3, in frame from base 1. Cut back by 3 bases and 0 bases, the V and J ends lie 9 bases apart. CDR1 and CDR2, looked up from the germline V gene, are KGHSH and LQKENI. The V and J segments used are TRBV18 and TRBJ1-5, with the D segment identity uncertain. The TCR was taken from a woman younger than 45 who had recovered from COVID-19. The material sequenced was peripheral blood. The CDR3 reads as follows: CASSPTVYSNQPQHF. The DNA is TGTGCCAGCTCACCCACAGTGTATAGCAATCAGCCCCAGCATTTT. The variable domain in full, with residues beyond the CDR3 obtained from the reference TRBV18 and TRBJ1-5 genes, is NAGVMQNPRHLVRRRGQEARLRCSPMKGHSHVYWYRQLPEEGLKFMVYLQKENIIDESGMPKERFSAEFPKEGPSILRIQQVVRGDSAAYFCASSPTVYSNQPQHFGDGTRLSIL.